These T cell receptor beta chains were read from a single sample in a study of cytomegalovirus exposure and HLA in healthy donors. TCRdb's table, derived via immunoSEQ multiplex PCR, lists solely in-frame clones and lacks some. This table holds some 130,000 clones, around four fifths found once. Sequencing was carried out using PBMCs. Receptors were obtained from a boy younger than 18 in good health and CMV-seronegative. Each CDR3 is given with its conserved first and last residue. Fields, in order: CDR3 length, clone size, V gene, J gene, D gene, CDR3 protein, CDR3 DNA. D genes are given only for firm matches. Rows may omit the clone size; those that give it use once, few, many or a size class.

len: 13
abundance: .
v_gene: TRBV30
j_gene: TRBJ2-7
d_gene: .
CDR3aa: CAWKGGGTYEQYF
CDR3nt: TGTGCCTGGAAAGGGGGTGGGACCTACGAGCAGTACTTC

len: 15
abundance: .
v_gene: TRBV10-3
j_gene: TRBJ2-2
d_gene: .
CDR3aa: CAISETRGNTGELFF
CDR3nt: TGTGCCATCAGTGAGACACGCGGGAACACCGGGGAGCTGTTTTTT

len: 14
abundance: .
v_gene: TRBV6-5
j_gene: TRBJ1-1
d_gene: .
CDR3aa: CASSYSTRNTEAFF
CDR3nt: TGTGCCAGCAGTTACTCAACCAGGAACACTGAAGCTTTCTTT

len: 17
abundance: once
v_gene: TRBV29-1
j_gene: TRBJ2-3
d_gene: .
CDR3aa: CSVPGGSYSISTDTQYF
CDR3nt: TGCAGCGTCCCGGGGGGCTCCTATAGCATCAGCACAGATACGCAGTATTTT

len: 18
abundance: .
v_gene: TRBV27
j_gene: TRBJ2-7
d_gene: TRBD1
CDR3aa: CASSHRPWGSTGGEEQYF
CDR3nt: TGTGCCAGCAGCCATAGGCCATGGGGTAGTACAGGGGGCGAGGAGCAGTACTTC

len: 12
abundance: .
v_gene: TRBV19
j_gene: TRBJ1-4
d_gene: TRBD1
CDR3aa: CASRDRGEKLFF
CDR3nt: TGTGCCAGCCGGGACAGGGGAGAAAAACTGTTTTTT

len: 15
abundance: few
v_gene: TRBV11-2
j_gene: TRBJ2-1
d_gene: TRBD2
CDR3aa: CASTLGLAAYNEQFF
CDR3nt: TGTGCCAGCACCTTGGGACTAGCGGCTTACAATGAGCAGTTCTTC

len: 15
abundance: .
v_gene: TRBV2
j_gene: TRBJ2-5
d_gene: TRBD2
CDR3aa: CASSDSSGGGETQYF
CDR3nt: TGTGCCAGCAGTGATAGTAGCGGGGGAGGGGAGACCCAGTACTTC

len: 14
abundance: .
v_gene: TRBV5-1
j_gene: TRBJ1-2
d_gene: .
CDR3aa: CASSLGQENYGYTF
CDR3nt: TGCGCCAGCAGCTTGGGACAGGAGAACTATGGCTACACCTTC

len: 16
abundance: .
v_gene: TRBV19
j_gene: TRBJ1-5
d_gene: TRBD1
CDR3aa: CASSTSPGQVNQPQHF
CDR3nt: TGTGCCAGTAGTACATCCCCGGGACAGGTCAATCAGCCCCAGCATTTT

len: 15
abundance: .
v_gene: TRBV2
j_gene: TRBJ1-1
d_gene: .
CDR3aa: CASSEAREVNTEAFF
CDR3nt: TGTGCCAGCAGTGAAGCGAGGGAGGTGAACACTGAAGCTTTCTTT

len: 14
abundance: .
v_gene: TRBV11-2
j_gene: TRBJ2-5
d_gene: .
CDR3aa: CASSLGGGEKTQYF
CDR3nt: TGTGCCAGCAGCTTAGGGGGCGGGGAAAAGACCCAGTACTTC

len: 15
abundance: .
v_gene: TRBV9
j_gene: TRBJ2-5
d_gene: TRBD2
CDR3aa: CASSVVLAGLETQYF
CDR3nt: TGTGCCAGCAGCGTAGTACTAGCGGGTTTAGAGACCCAGTACTTC

len: 14
abundance: .
v_gene: TRBV4-2
j_gene: TRBJ2-7
d_gene: .
CDR3aa: CASSQDRVGYEQYF
CDR3nt: TGTGCCAGCAGCCAAGACAGGGTTGGGTACGAGCAGTACTTC

len: 13
abundance: .
v_gene: TRBV7-2
j_gene: TRBJ1-1
d_gene: .
CDR3aa: CASSRELGHEAFF
CDR3nt: TGTGCCAGCAGCCGCGAACTAGGGCATGAAGCTTTCTTT

len: 15
abundance: .
v_gene: TRBV18
j_gene: TRBJ2-7
d_gene: .
CDR3aa: CASSTLDVGGYEQYF
CDR3nt: TGTGCCAGCTCCACCTTGGACGTGGGGGGCTACGAGCAGTACTTC

len: 13
abundance: .
v_gene: TRBV27
j_gene: TRBJ2-7
d_gene: .
CDR3aa: CASSLGTPYEQYF
CDR3nt: TGTGCCAGCAGTTTAGGGACACCCTACGAGCAGTACTTC

len: 16
abundance: .
v_gene: TRBV2
j_gene: TRBJ2-7
d_gene: TRBD2
CDR3aa: CASSAGLAGTLYEQYF
CDR3nt: TGTGCCAGCAGTGCGGGACTAGCGGGTACTCTGTACGAGCAGTACTTC

len: 15
abundance: .
v_gene: TRBV2
j_gene: TRBJ2-7
d_gene: .
CDR3aa: CASSQSGLSSYEQYF
CDR3nt: TGTGCCAGCAGCCAAAGCGGATTAAGCTCCTACGAGCAGTACTTC

len: 14
abundance: .
v_gene: TRBV19
j_gene: TRBJ1-2
d_gene: TRBD1
CDR3aa: CASSSGTGLDGYTF
CDR3nt: TGTGCCAGTAGTTCAGGGACAGGGCTGGATGGCTACACCTTC

len: 13
abundance: .
v_gene: TRBV6-5
j_gene: TRBJ1-1
d_gene: .
CDR3aa: CATSSGERAEAFF
CDR3nt: TGTGCCACCTCCTCAGGGGAGAGGGCTGAAGCTTTCTTT

len: 15
abundance: .
v_gene: TRBV5-1
j_gene: TRBJ2-1
d_gene: TRBD2
CDR3aa: CASSLGLAGGDEQFF
CDR3nt: TGCGCCAGCAGCCTCGGACTAGCGGGAGGGGATGAGCAGTTCTTC

len: 14
abundance: once
v_gene: TRBV5-4
j_gene: TRBJ1-4
d_gene: .
CDR3aa: CASSLDLLNEKLFF
CDR3nt: TGTGCCAGCAGCTTGGATCTGCTAAATGAAAAACTGTTTTTT

len: 17
abundance: once
v_gene: TRBV5-6
j_gene: TRBJ1-2
d_gene: .
CDR3aa: CASSWRLQGPTNYGYTF
CDR3nt: TGTGCCAGCAGCTGGAGATTACAGGGCCCCACTAACTATGGCTACACCTTC

len: 15
abundance: .
v_gene: TRBV7-2
j_gene: TRBJ1-2
d_gene: .
CDR3aa: CASSALWGLNYGYTF
CDR3nt: TGTGCCAGCAGCGCCTTATGGGGACTAAACTATGGCTACACCTTC

len: 14
abundance: .
v_gene: TRBV5-1
j_gene: TRBJ2-7
d_gene: .
CDR3aa: CASSFNKGGYEQYF
CDR3nt: TGCGCCAGCAGCTTTAACAAAGGGGGCTACGAGCAGTACTTC